Shown below are 11 T cell receptor beta chains from a single sample sequenced in a study of regulatory T cells in long-lasting Graves disease listed by TCRdb under 2021. The intended sense of this specimen's time point label: newly diagnosed GD, antithyroid drugs for less than 3 months. For both TCR sequencing and RNA sequencing, RNA was extracted from PBMCs using TRIzol. The receptor library was made with multiplex PCR. These reads were obtained on an Illumina HiSeq 4000. iRepertoire HTBI primers and Arm-PCR amplification of CDR3 regions were used to construct TCR beta libraries. The raw public data were reprocessed by TCRdb itself: fastp quality trimming at Q25, MiXCR clonotype calling, in-frame beta chains only. Each CDR3 protein gets just one entry, which takes the most common genes and DNA from the rows behind it. Here the sample has hundreds of thousands of distinct CDR3 sequences; more than 15% occur a single time. The ten largest clones represent approximately 25% of the sample.

The same data also went into a second study, on T cells in Graves' hyperthyroidism and ophthalmopathy.

Sequenced material: peripheral blood mononuclear cells (PBMCs), taken at new diagnosis, from a patient treated with antithyroid drugs. These receptors originate from a woman aged 35-65 years with Graves disease. Donor details come from another sample of the same person, matched by shared clones.

This clonotype was counted at least ten times. The genes are TRBV3-1 and TRBJ2-6; D is unresolved. Germline values: CDR1 LGHDT, CDR2 YNNKEL (reference sequence). This CDR3 is 15 amino acids long. V gave up 4 bases and J gave up 0 bases, with 7 bases separating them. The DNA for the CDR3 is TGTGCCAGCAGCCGAGCGAGCTCTGGGGCCAACGTCCTGACTTTC. It encodes CASSRASSGANVLTF.

This clonotype came up a few times. Compared with germline, one end of the junction differs, possibly owing to a read error. CDR3 sequence: CAGSLVAGTEQFF. The CDR3 bases are TGTGCCGGCAGCTTAGTAGCGGGGACGGAGCAGTTCTTC. The chain joins TRBV7-9 to TRBJ2-1; 8 bases are shared with TRBD2. The germline CDR1 and CDR2 sequences are SEHNR and FQNEAQ (reference sequence). CDR3 length: 13 residues.

The rearrangement links TRBV4-2 to TRBJ2-1; 12 bases are a match to TRBD2. The CDR3 consists of 16 residues. Germline lookup yields CDR1 LGHNA and CDR2 YNFKEQ. Losses at the gene ends were 1 base for V and 3 bases for J; bases not matched to a gene: 1. CDR3 coding DNA: TGTGCCAGCAGCCAAGGGACTAGCGGGGACTACAATGAGCAGTTCTTC. Amino acids: CASSQGTSGDYNEQFF.

This clonotype came up a few times. The V call is TRBV19, the J call TRBJ2-3; possibly TRBD1 for D (6 bases). The CDR3 covers 13 residues. The V gene lost 3 bases and the J gene lost 3 bases, with 7 bases spanning the gap. CDR1 is LNHDA, CDR2 SQIVND, per germline (reference sequence). CDR3 region: CASSMDRTDTQYF. CDR3 sequence (DNA): TGTGCCAGTAGTATGGACAGAACAGATACGCAGTATTTT.

Only a few counts were recorded for this clonotype. The chain recombines TRBV4-1 with TRBJ1-3; 8 bases are shared with TRBD1. Unmatched junction bases numbered 5, after V lost 0 bases and J lost 1 base. The CDR3 is 17 residues long. Germline values: CDR1 MGHRA, CDR2 YSYEKL. The CDR3 nucleotides read TGCGCCAGCAGCCAAGAGAACCAGGGGGCTTCTGGAAACACCATATATTTT. It is translated as CASSQENQGASGNTIYF.

In nucleotides, the CDR3 is TGTGCCACCCTCCAAAAGGGTTTTTTGTCCTATGGCTACACCTTC. As protein: CATLQKGFLSYGYTF. The chain recombines TRBV27 with TRBJ1-2; D not resolved. This CDR3 region has 15 residues. Germline CDR1 is MNHEY and CDR2 is SMNVEV (reference sequence). Trimming shortened V by 10 bases and J by 4 bases, and 22 bases separated the two germline ends.

Ten or more counts support this clonotype. The rearrangement joins TRBV3-1 to TRBJ2-5; D unresolved. The V and J ends lost 6 bases and 7 bases respectively, with 15 bases between them. The CDR3 consists of 13 residues. CDR1 LGHDT and CDR2 YNNKEL come from the germline V gene (reference sequence). This chain's CDR3 is CASRSIVSGTQYF. The CDR3 region has the DNA TGTGCCAGCAGGTCGATTGTATCCGGGACCCAGTACTTC.

The genes are TRBV6-2 or TRBV6-3 and TRBJ2-5; D possibly corresponds to TRBD2 (6 bases). V was trimmed by 5 bases and J by 6 bases, leaving 16 bases between them. The V gene's germline CDR1 is MNHEY and CDR2 SVGEGT. This CDR3 has 14 amino acids. Written as DNA, the CDR3 is TGTGCCAGCAGTACTGGCGGGGCCAGGAAGACCCAGTACTTC. Its translation: CASSTGGARKTQYF.

The chain recombines TRBV4-1 with TRBJ2-3; 7 bases agree with TRBD1. The CDR3 is 16 residues long. V trimming: 2 bases; J trimming: 2 bases; junction bases outside the gene matches: 7. Looked up from germline, CDR1 is MGHRA and CDR2 is YSYEKL. CDR3 residues: CASSQPTGASTDTQYF. The DNA for the CDR3 is TGCGCCAGCAGCCAACCCACAGGGGCCTCCACAGATACGCAGTATTTT.

The gene calls are TRBV19 and TRBJ1-5; possibly TRBD1 for D (5 bases). The CDR3 is 15 amino acids. Trimming stripped 9 bases from V and 2 bases from J, with 17 bases between. CDR1 is LNHDA and CDR2 is SQIVND in the germline V gene (reference sequence). CDR3 DNA: TGTGCCAGCCTTCGGGACCACCTAGGCAATCAGCCCCAGCATTTT. Translated, it gives CASLRDHLGNQPQHF.

This clonotype was counted many times. The chain employs TRBV19 and TRBJ1-5; TRBD1 is a possible D gene (6 bases). The germline V gene encodes CDR1 LNHDA and CDR2 SQIVND (reference sequence). V lost 5 bases and J 3 bases, leaving 11 bases between the germline ends. The CDR3 runs 14 residues. The CDR3 coding sequence is TGTGCCAGTAGTGATGGACAGCCCAATCAGCCCCAGCATTTT. As protein: CASSDGQPNQPQHF.